The sequence of this T cell receptor beta chain was determined in a study of blood T cell repertoires in COVID-19. Clones were read by immunoSEQ multiplex PCR, and TCRdb kept only the in-frame ones, dropping some. This table holds over 250,000 clones, 91% found once. V was trimmed by 0 bases and J by 1 base, leaving 4 bases between them. Germline V gene sequence: CDR1 PRHDT, CDR2 FYEKMQ (reference sequence). The CDR3 is made up of 15 amino acids. The clonotype originates from a young adult with COVID-19, enrolled during active disease. Sequencing was carried out using peripheral blood. J is TRBJ2-6 and V is TRBV13; no definite D call. The CDR3 DNA is TGTGCCAGCAGCTTAGGTGTATCTGGGGCCAACGTCCTGACTTTC. Its translation is CASSLGVSGANVLTF.